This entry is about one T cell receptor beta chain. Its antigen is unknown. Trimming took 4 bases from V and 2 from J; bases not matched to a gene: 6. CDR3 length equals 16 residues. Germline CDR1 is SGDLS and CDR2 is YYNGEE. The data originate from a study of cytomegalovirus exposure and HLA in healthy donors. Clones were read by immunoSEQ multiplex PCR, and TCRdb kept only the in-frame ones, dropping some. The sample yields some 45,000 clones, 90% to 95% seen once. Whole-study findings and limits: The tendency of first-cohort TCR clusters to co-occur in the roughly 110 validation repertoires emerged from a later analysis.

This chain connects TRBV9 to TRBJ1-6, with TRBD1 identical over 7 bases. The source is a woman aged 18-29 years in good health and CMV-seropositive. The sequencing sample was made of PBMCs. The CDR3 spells CASSTDRVPYNSPLHF. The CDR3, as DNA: TGTGCCAGCAGCACTGACAGGGTACCCTATAATTCACCCCTCCACTTT. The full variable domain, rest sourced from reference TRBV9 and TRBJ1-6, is DSGVTQTPKHLITATGQRVTLRCSPRSGDLSVYWYQQSLDQGLQFLIQYYNGEERAKGNILERFSAQQFPDLHSELNLSSLELGDSALYFCASSTDRVPYNSPLHFGNGTRLTVT.